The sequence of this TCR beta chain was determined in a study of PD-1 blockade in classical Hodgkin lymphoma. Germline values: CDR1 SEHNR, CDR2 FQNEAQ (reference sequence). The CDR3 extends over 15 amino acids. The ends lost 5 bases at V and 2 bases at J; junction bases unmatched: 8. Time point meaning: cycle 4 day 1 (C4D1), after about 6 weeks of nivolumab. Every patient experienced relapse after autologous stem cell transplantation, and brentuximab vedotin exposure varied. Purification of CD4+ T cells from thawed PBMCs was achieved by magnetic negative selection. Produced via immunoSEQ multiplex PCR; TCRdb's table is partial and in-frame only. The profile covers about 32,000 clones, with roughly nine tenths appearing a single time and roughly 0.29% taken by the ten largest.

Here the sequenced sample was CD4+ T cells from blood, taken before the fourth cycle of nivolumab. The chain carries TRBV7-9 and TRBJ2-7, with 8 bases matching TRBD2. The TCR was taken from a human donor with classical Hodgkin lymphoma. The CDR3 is CASSPRGGWPYEQYF. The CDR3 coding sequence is TGTGCCAGCAGCCCACGCGGGGGGTGGCCCTACGAGCAGTACTTC.